This TCR beta chain was observed in a study of blood T cell repertoires in COVID-19. About the study: Spain, Italy and the United States supplied samples that represented acute and convalescent COVID-19.

Study processing details: By means of reference gene primer amplification, nucleated cell counts were estimated. Here immunoSEQ multiplex PCR was the method, and the copy in TCRdb shows in-frame clones only, minus some. The DNA was the basis for D and trimming; V, J and clone size are from that table. The sample has some 200,000 clones, roughly 78% seen once. This CDR3 has 14 amino acids. CDR1 KGHDR and CDR2 SFDVKD come from the germline V gene. The V end lost 2 bases, the J end lost 6 bases, and 11 bases lay between the germline ends. Sequencing input: peripheral blood. The chain joins TRBV24-1 to TRBJ2-3; D unclear. This TCR was sampled from a middle-aged woman with acute or convalescent COVID-19. The CDR3 spells CATSDSNSPDTQYF. The DNA for the CDR3 is TGTGCCACCAGTGATTCAAACAGCCCCGATACGCAGTATTTT.